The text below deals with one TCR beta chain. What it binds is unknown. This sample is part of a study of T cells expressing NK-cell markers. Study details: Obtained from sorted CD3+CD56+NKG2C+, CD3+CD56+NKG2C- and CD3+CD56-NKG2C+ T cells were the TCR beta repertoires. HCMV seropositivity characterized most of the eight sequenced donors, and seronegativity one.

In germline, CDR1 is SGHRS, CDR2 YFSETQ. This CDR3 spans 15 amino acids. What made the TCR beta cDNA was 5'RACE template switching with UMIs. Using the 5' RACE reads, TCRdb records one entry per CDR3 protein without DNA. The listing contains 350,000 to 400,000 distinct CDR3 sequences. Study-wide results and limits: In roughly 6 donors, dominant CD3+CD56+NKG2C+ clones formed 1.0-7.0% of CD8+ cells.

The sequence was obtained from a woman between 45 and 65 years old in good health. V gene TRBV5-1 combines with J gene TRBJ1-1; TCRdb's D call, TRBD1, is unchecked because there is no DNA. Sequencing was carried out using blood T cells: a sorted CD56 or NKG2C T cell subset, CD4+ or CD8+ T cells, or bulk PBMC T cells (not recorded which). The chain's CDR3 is CASRESGTRYTEAFF.